These 24 T cell receptor beta chains were all obtained from the same sample, sequenced in a study of CD8+ T cells in alopecia areata (dated by TCRdb to about 2018). The method behind the library was the immunoSEQ multiplex PCR assay. To provide template for TCR sequencing, every sample had RNA extracted and reverse transcribed into cDNA. Here the immuneACCESS table is served through TCRdb, limited to in-frame sequences with V and J called. Missing clones are a known gap in these copies; in checked studies unresolved V genes cover under half, and the rest lacks a known reason. The sample yields hundreds of thousands of clones; 58% were counted once. The ten largest account for approximately 1.7% of the sample. Per the publication, the time point label means: 24 weeks on oral tofacitinib. The treatment or condition label, as the study defines it: oral pan-JAK inhibitor, 5-10 mg twice daily. The sample in question was CD4+ T cells sorted from blood, obtained at week 24, from a patient treated with tofacitinib. Receptor source: a human donor with alopecia areata.

The chain uses TRBV20-1 and TRBJ2-5; 7 bases agree with TRBD1. Germline CDR1 reads DFQATT; CDR2 reads SNEGSKA (reference sequence). The CDR3 sequence is 11 residues long. DNA for the CDR3: TGCAGCACAGGGGACCAAGAGACCCAGTACTTC. This sequence encodes CSTGDQETQYF.

This chain joins TRBV29-1 and TRBJ2-5, with D perhaps being TRBD1 or TRBD2 (6 bases each). The CDR3 spans 14 residues. Germline CDR1 SQVTM, CDR2 ANQGSEA. Deletions cut 5 bases from V and 4 bases from J, with 17 bases between. The CDR3 here is CSVRGRVIVETQYF. The CDR3 DNA reads TGCAGCGTTCGGGGGCGGGTGATCGTAGAGACCCAGTACTTC.

This clone was picked up a small number of times. This chain links TRBV5-1 with TRBJ2-5; 8 positions agree with TRBD2. V shed 0 bases and J 4 bases; nucleotides not matched to a gene: 11. The germline V gene has CDR1 SGHRS and CDR2 YFSETQ. The CDR3 loop spans 17 amino acids. CDR3 nucleotides: TGCGCCAGCAGCTTGGACCTAGCGGGCGCGGGGCCAGAGACCCAGTACTTC. It specifies CASSLDLAGAGPETQYF.

The chain's CDR3 is CATSRDLSAGAFF. The CDR3 DNA follows: TGTGCCACCAGCAGAGATCTTTCAGCAGGAGCTTTCTTT. The chain couples TRBV15 to TRBJ1-1; D is uncertain. This CDR3 has 13 residues. V shed 0 bases and J shed 10 bases, with 12 bases lying between them. CDR1 LNHNV and CDR2 YYDKDF come from the germline V gene (reference sequence).

V is TRBV27 and J is TRBJ2-7; 11 bases are shared with TRBD1. The CDR3 is made up of 20 amino acids. The germline V gene encodes CDR1 MNHEY and CDR2 SMNVEV (reference sequence). Germline trimming cut 5 bases from V and 2 bases from J; bases unmatched to any gene: 20. The DNA for the CDR3 is TGTGCCAGCAGTGGTGCGAAGGCAGGACAGGGGGCTATCCCTGCCTACGAGCAGTACTTC. Its protein product is CASSGAKAGQGAIPAYEQYF.

The chain recombines TRBV7-2 with TRBJ2-7; D uncertain. Looked up from germline, CDR1 is SGHTA and CDR2 is FQGNSA. CDR3 length: 13 residues. Trimming removed 5 bases at V and 2 bases at J, with 10 bases between. The CDR3 spells CASSPRATYEQYF. The CDR3 DNA follows: TGTGCCAGCAGCCCAAGGGCAACCTACGAGCAGTACTTC.

The V call is TRBV29-1, the J call TRBJ1-1; possible D gene TRBD1, 5 bases. The germline CDR1 and CDR2 sequences are SQVTM and ANQGSEA. The CDR3 is made up of 13 amino acids. V lost 0 bases to trimming and J lost 3 bases, with 8 bases between them. The CDR3 here is CSVEEGGDTEAFF. The DNA of the CDR3 is TGCAGCGTTGAAGAGGGAGGGGACACTGAAGCTTTCTTT.

The gene calls are TRBV7-2 and TRBJ1-5; D remains ambiguous. CDR3 length: 15 residues. The germline gives CDR1 SGHTA, CDR2 FQGNSA. Trimming removed 0 bases at V and 1 base at J, with 7 bases between. CDR3 in amino acids: CASSLAAGSNQPQHF. The CDR3 DNA sequence: TGTGCCAGCAGCTTAGCGGCGGGGAGCAATCAGCCCCAGCATTTT. Full variable domain (missing parts from reference TRBV7-2 and TRBJ1-5): GAGVSQSPSNKVTEKGKDVELRCDPISGHTALYWYRQSLGQGLEFLIYFQGNSAPDKSGLPSDRFSAERTGGSVSTLTIQRTQQEDSAVYLCASSLAAGSNQPQHFGDGTRLSIL.

This sequence joins TRBV9 and TRBJ2-7; D gene ambiguous. CDR1 and CDR2 (germline): SGDLS, YYNGEE. The CDR3 runs 12 residues. The V end lost 0 bases, the J end lost 8 bases, and 9 bases lay between the germline ends. Here the CDR3 DNA reads TGTGCCAGCAGCGTAGACGTAGGGCAGCAGTACTTC. Translation gives CASSVDVGQQYF.

This rearrangement joins TRBV20-1 to TRBJ1-4; no definite D call. The CDR3 is made up of 10 amino acids. V was cut by 3 bases and J by 8 bases, with 4 bases left in between. Per the germline V gene, CDR1 is DFQATT and CDR2 is SNEGSKA (reference sequence). The CDR3 here is CSASREKLFF. DNA of the CDR3: TGCAGTGCTAGCCGCGAAAAACTGTTTTTT.

The chain has TRBV30 and TRBJ2-3; D not certain. Trimming shortened V by 1 base and J by 2 bases, and 16 bases separated the two germline ends. CDR3 size: 16 residues. Germline V gives CDR1 GTSNPN, CDR2 SVGIG (reference sequence). CDR3 loop: CAWSGRVPKYTDTQYF. DNA of the CDR3: TGTGCCTGGAGTGGCCGGGTCCCAAAGTACACAGATACGCAGTATTTT. The full variable domain, with the rest looked up from reference TRBV30 and TRBJ2-3, is SQTIHQWPATLVQPVGSPLSLECTVEGTSNPNLYWYRQAAGRGLQLLFYSVGIGQISSEVPQNLSASRPQDRQFILSSKKLLLSDSGFYLCAWSGRVPKYTDTQYFGPGTRLTVL.

The chain links TRBV27 to TRBJ2-3; no firm D call. Trimming cost V 3 bases and J 6 bases, with 13 bases left between them. Per the germline V gene, CDR1 is MNHEY and CDR2 is SMNVEV (reference sequence). The CDR3 totals 14 residues. The CDR3 sequence is CASSFSRSSDTQYF. The DNA of the CDR3 is TGTGCCAGCAGTTTCAGTAGAAGCTCGGATACGCAGTATTTT.

The J gene is TRBJ2-5, the V gene TRBV7-2, with 10 nucleotides matching TRBD1. Germline V gives CDR1 SGHTA, CDR2 FQGNSA. With 5 bases clipped from V and 3 bases from J, the junction kept 6 bases outside the gene matches. This CDR3 is 15 amino acids long. In DNA form, the CDR3 reads TGTGCCAGCAGCGTAGGACAGGGGGTCGAAGAGACCCAGTACTTC. Translating it yields CASSVGQGVEETQYF.

A word on this clone: Other nucleotide sequences from this sample produce the same CDR3. This chain uses TRBV15 with TRBJ2-5; D ambiguous. Germline V gives CDR1 LNHNV, CDR2 YYDKDF (reference sequence). Trimming stripped 0 bases from V and 1 base from J, with 9 bases between. CDR3 size: 15 residues. The CDR3, as DNA: TGTGCCACCAGCAGAGATAGAGGCGGCCAAGAGACCCAGTACTTC. It specifies CATSRDRGGQETQYF.

On this clone itself: This sample also contains other DNA sequences that code for the same CDR3. The V and J genes are TRBV30 and TRBJ2-7, with TRBD1 matching over 7 bases. This CDR3 has 12 residues. Unmatched junction bases numbered 0, after V lost 2 bases and J lost 2 bases. Germline V gives CDR1 GTSNPN, CDR2 SVGIG (reference sequence). The CDR3 sequence: CAWSTGAYEQYF. CDR3 coding DNA: TGTGCCTGGAGTACAGGGGCCTACGAGCAGTACTTC.

J is TRBJ2-5 and V is TRBV2; D ambiguous. In germline, CDR1 is SNHLY, CDR2 FYNNEI. There are 12 residues in the CDR3. V shed 5 bases and J shed 9 bases, with 13 bases lying between them. The DNA of the CDR3 is TGTGCCAGCAGTTCGACCCGGGTAGCCCAGTACTTC. This translates into CASSSTRVAQYF.

CDR3 in amino acids: CASRPDRRWGTEETQYF. The CDR3 coding sequence is TGTGCCAGCAGGCCGGACAGACGGTGGGGGACGGAAGAGACCCAGTACTTC. This chain joins TRBV27 and TRBJ2-5; a possible D gene is TRBD1 (6 bases). Trimming removed 6 bases from V and 3 bases from J, with 23 bases in between. The CDR3 is made up of 17 amino acids. CDR1 and CDR2 (germline): MNHEY, SMNVEV (reference sequence).

This chain connects TRBV29-1 to TRBJ2-7; D perhaps matches TRBD1 (5 bases). The CDR3 extends over 12 amino acids. Per germline, CDR1 SQVTM and CDR2 ANQGSEA. V lost 2 bases to trimming and J lost 5 bases, with 10 bases between them. The CDR3 sequence: CSVEQGRNEQYF. DNA for the CDR3: TGCAGCGTTGAACAGGGAAGGAACGAGCAGTACTTC.

This clone was observed a handful of times. The genes are TRBV7-9 and TRBJ2-7; D gene unclear. V lost 5 bases and J lost 2, with 7 bases in between. CDR3 length: 12 residues. Germline V CDR1 and CDR2: SEHNR, FQNEAQ (reference sequence). The CDR3 loop reads CASSHGAYEQYF. CDR3 nucleotide sequence: TGTGCCAGCAGCCATGGGGCCTACGAGCAGTACTTC. The full variable domain, rest sourced from reference TRBV7-9 and TRBJ2-7, is DTGVSQNPRHKITKRGQNVTFRCDPISEHNRLYWYRQTLGQGPEFLTYFQNEAQLEKSRLLSDRFSAERPKGSFSTLEIQRTEQGDSAMYLCASSHGAYEQYFGPGTRLTVT.

This clone was counted a few times. The rearrangement uses TRBV9 and TRBJ1-1; D possibly corresponds to TRBD1 (6 bases). V dropped 5 bases and J dropped 1 base, with 15 bases sitting between them. There are 15 residues in the CDR3. Germline-derived CDR1 and CDR2 are SGDLS and YYNGEE. The CDR3 region is CASSYIGTSNTEAFF. CDR3 bases: TGTGCCAGCAGTTATATTGGGACATCGAACACTGAAGCTTTCTTT. Full variable domain (missing parts from reference TRBV9 and TRBJ1-1): DSGVTQTPKHLITATGQRVTLRCSPRSGDLSVYWYQQSLDQGLQFLIQYYNGEERAKGNILERFSAQQFPDLHSELNLSSLELGDSALYFCASSYIGTSNTEAFFGQGTRLTVV.

The genes are TRBV11-2 and TRBJ2-1; D perhaps matches TRBD2 (5 bases). Trimming shortened V by 1 base and J by 3 bases, and 7 bases separated the two germline ends. CDR1 is SGHAT and CDR2 is FQNNGV in the germline V gene. The CDR3 has 14 residues. Here the CDR3 DNA reads TGTGCCAGCAGCTTAGTTCGGGGCTACAATGAGCAGTTCTTC. It specifies CASSLVRGYNEQFF.

The chain links TRBV27 to TRBJ1-6; no clear D. Deletions cut 7 bases from V and 7 bases from J, with 17 bases between. CDR1 and CDR2 (germline): MNHEY, SMNVEV (reference sequence). CDR3 length: 15 amino acids. The CDR3 reads CASTQAGRFNSPLHF. The CDR3 coding sequence is TGTGCCAGCACACAAGCCGGACGTTTCAATTCACCCCTCCACTTT.

The chain has TRBV6-5 and TRBJ1-2; 9 nucleotides match TRBD1. Trimming at V came to 6 bases and at J to 1 base, leaving 6 bases not matched to a gene. Germline V gene data show CDR1 as MNHEY and CDR2 as SVGAGI. The CDR3 is made up of 15 amino acids. CDR3 amino acids: CASRPGQGLNYGYTF. In nucleotides, the CDR3 is TGTGCCAGCAGACCCGGACAGGGGCTTAACTATGGCTACACCTTC.

V usage is TRBV27 and J usage is TRBJ1-1, with unresolved D. Trimming shortened V by 2 bases and J by 1 base, and 5 bases separated the two germline ends. The CDR3 totals 13 residues. From germline, CDR1 is MNHEY and CDR2 SMNVEV (reference sequence). The CDR3 reads CASSLRTNTEAFF. The CDR3 DNA is TGTGCCAGCAGTTTACGTACGAACACTGAAGCTTTCTTT.